A selection of T cell receptor beta chains follows, all from one sample in a study of blood T cell repertoires in COVID-19. Clones were sequenced by immunoSEQ multiplex PCR, and TCRdb holds only the in-frame ones, with some missing. The sample lists a few hundred thousand clones, roughly 90% seen once, with less than 20% in the top ten. Sequencing was performed on PBMCs or T cells enriched from blood (not recorded which). The origin of the receptors is a woman aged 25-40 years who had recovered from COVID-19. CDR3s include the opening cysteine and the closing phenylalanine or tryptophan.

j_call v_call cdr3_aa
TRBJ2-5 TRBV7-6 CASSLGVAGGQETQYF
TRBJ1-6 TRBV4-1 CASSATGVGNSPLHF
TRBJ1-6 TRBV6-5 CASKGESSYNSPLHF
TRBJ1-2 TRBV9 CASSAGQGAEGYTF
TRBJ2-7 TRBV11-3 CASSLDSVTYEQYF
TRBJ1-6 TRBV27 CASSSRGVYSPLHF
TRBJ2-3 TRBV7-9 CASTPPQGPDTQYF
TRBJ1-2 TRBV27 CASSSRGQGLSGYTF
TRBJ1-1 TRBV6-5 CASSDGQGFTEAFF
TRBJ2-7 TRBV6-2/TRBV6-3 CASSSLPTSGSARSSYEQYF
TRBJ1-1 TRBV4-3 CASSPSRGAKNTEAFF
TRBJ1-6 TRBV28 CASSLRRGRVPLHF
TRBJ2-7 TRBV7-2 CASSQKDRAYEQYF
TRBJ1-1 TRBV13 CASSSQGAEAFF
TRBJ2-7 TRBV10-3 CAISESGGVPYEQYF
TRBJ1-2 TRBV2 CASSASRTGGDHGYTF
TRBJ1-5 TRBV2 CASSIELPRSNQPQHF
TRBJ2-1 TRBV6-4 CASSDSGRGGNEQFF
TRBJ2-1 TRBV7-3 CASSLGGREGRHEQFF
TRBJ2-6 TRBV6-2/TRBV6-3 CASSYHSGANVLTF
TRBJ2-7 TRBV5-1 CASSSLTGAGEQYF
TRBJ1-2 TRBV12-3/TRBV12-4 CASTSQSTGYTF
TRBJ2-5 TRBV11-3 CASSFGDRPRETQYF
TRBJ2-1 TRBV5-1 CASSLSPGVNNEQFF
TRBJ1-2 TRBV3-1/TRBV3-2 CASSQVLIQGGSRGYTF
TRBJ1-5 TRBV28 CASSLSSGTHRPQHF
TRBJ1-4 TRBV6-5 CASSSGQGDAKLFF
TRBJ2-3 TRBV9 CASSVFDRVGSDTQYF
TRBJ1-2 TRBV28 CAGATQNSVDGYTF
TRBJ1-4 TRBV2 CASSERGSQGEKLFF
TRBJ2-2 TRBV28 CATETATGELFF
TRBJ2-7 TRBV6-1 CASSVAGGPWEQYF
TRBJ2-2 TRBV4-1 CASSQGLGNTGELFF
TRBJ1-3 TRBV2 CASSGRDRAASGNTIYF
TRBJ1-2 TRBV10-3 CAISEFAGSGGYTF
TRBJ1-1 TRBV10-3 CAISRTGDTEAFF
TRBJ1-1 TRBV28 CASCRRGLATEAFF
TRBJ2-1 TRBV7-8 CASSLDRNNEQFF
TRBJ1-1 TRBV2 CASSEGRGLTEAFF
TRBJ2-3 TRBV4-3 CASSQAGARTQYF
TRBJ1-1 TRBV28 CASSLGWTGGMAFF
TRBJ1-4 TRBV27 CASRSRQEKLFF
TRBJ2-2 TRBV7-9 CASSNAGLAGSTGELFF
TRBJ2-7 TRBV3-1/TRBV3-2 CASSVEPYEQYF
TRBJ1-2 TRBV28 CASGGVVVQNYGYTF
TRBJ1-1 TRBV28 CASSPIWGGRRTEAFF
TRBJ2-7 TRBV12-3/TRBV12-4 CASGRGYEQYF